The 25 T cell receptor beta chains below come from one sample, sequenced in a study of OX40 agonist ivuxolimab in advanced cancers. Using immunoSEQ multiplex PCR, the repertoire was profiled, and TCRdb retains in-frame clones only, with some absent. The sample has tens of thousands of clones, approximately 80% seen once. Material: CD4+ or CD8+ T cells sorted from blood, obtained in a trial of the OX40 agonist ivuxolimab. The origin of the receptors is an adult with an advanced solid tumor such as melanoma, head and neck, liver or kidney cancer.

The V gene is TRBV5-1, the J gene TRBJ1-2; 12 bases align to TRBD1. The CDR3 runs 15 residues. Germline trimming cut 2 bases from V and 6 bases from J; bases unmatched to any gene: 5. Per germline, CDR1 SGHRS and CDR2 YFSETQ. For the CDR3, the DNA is TGCGCCAGCAGCTTACGGGACAGGGGGCTAGATGGCTACACCTTC. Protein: CASSLRDRGLDGYTF.

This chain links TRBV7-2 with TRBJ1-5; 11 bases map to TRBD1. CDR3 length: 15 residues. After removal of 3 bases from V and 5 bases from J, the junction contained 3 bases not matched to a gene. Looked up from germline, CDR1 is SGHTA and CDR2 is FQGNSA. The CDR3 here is CASSFWTGGDQPQHF. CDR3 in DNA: TGTGCCAGCAGCTTTTGGACAGGGGGCGATCAGCCCCAGCATTTT.

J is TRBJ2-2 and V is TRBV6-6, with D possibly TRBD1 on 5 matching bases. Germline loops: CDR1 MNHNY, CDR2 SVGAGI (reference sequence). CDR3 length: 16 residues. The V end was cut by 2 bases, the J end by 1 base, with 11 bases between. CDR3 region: CASSYQDSLNTGELFF. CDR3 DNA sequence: TGTGCCAGCAGTTACCAAGACAGCCTGAACACCGGGGAGCTGTTTTTT.

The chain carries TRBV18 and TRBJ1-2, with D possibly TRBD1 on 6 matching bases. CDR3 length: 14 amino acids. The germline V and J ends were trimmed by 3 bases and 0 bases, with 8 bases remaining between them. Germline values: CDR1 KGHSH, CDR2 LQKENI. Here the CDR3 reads CASSPDSTNYGYTF. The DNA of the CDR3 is TGTGCCAGCTCACCGGACAGTACTAACTATGGCTACACCTTC.

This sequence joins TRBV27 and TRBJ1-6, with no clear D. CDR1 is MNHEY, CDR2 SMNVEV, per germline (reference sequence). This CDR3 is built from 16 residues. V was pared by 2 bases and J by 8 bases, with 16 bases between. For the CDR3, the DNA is TGTGCCAGCAGTTTAACGGGGTCCCTACCTTATTCACCCCTCCACTTT. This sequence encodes CASSLTGSLPYSPLHF.

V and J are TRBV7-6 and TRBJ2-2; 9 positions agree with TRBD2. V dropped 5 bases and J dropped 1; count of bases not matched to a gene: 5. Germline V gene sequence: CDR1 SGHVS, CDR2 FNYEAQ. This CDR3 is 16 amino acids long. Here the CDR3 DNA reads TGTGCCAGCAGCGACCTGACTAGCGGGAACACCGGGGAGCTGTTTTTT. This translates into CASSDLTSGNTGELFF.

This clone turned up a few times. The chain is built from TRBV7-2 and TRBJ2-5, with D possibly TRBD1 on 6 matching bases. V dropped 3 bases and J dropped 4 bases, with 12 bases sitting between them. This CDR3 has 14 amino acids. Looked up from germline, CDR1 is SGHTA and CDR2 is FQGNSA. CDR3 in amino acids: CASSFLQGGETQYF. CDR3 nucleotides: TGTGCCAGCAGCTTTTTACAGGGTGGAGAGACCCAGTACTTC.

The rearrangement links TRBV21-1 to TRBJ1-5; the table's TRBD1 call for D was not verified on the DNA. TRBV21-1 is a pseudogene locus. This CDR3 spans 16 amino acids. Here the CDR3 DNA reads TGTGCCAGCAGCAAAAGGGGGACAGGGGACAATCAGCCCCAGCATTTT. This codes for CASSKRGTGDNQPQHF.

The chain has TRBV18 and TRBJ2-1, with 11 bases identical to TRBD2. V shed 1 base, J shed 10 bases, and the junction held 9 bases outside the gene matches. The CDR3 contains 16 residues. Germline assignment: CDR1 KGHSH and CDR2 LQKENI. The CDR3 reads CASSPQTSGRAWEQFF. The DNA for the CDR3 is TGTGCCAGCTCACCACAAACTAGCGGGAGAGCATGGGAGCAGTTCTTC.

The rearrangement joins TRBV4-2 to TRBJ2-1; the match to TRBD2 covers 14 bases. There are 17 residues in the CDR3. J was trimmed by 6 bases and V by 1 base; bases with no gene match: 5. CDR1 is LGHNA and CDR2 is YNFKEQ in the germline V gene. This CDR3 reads CASSQASGTSGSNEQFF. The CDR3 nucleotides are TGTGCCAGCAGCCAAGCTTCCGGGACTAGCGGGAGCAATGAGCAGTTCTTC.

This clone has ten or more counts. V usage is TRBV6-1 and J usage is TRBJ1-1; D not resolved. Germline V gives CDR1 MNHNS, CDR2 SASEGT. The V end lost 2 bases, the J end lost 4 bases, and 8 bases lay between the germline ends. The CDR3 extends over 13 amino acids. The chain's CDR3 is CASSEKGGTEAFF. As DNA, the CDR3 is TGTGCCAGCAGTGAAAAGGGAGGCACTGAAGCTTTCTTT.

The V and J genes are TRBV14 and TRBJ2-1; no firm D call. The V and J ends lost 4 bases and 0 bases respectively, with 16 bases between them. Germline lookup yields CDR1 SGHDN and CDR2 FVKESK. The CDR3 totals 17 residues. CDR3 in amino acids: CASSPKVALLSYNEQFF. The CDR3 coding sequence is TGTGCCAGCAGCCCCAAGGTCGCCCTGCTCTCCTACAATGAGCAGTTCTTC.

DNA of the CDR3: TGTGCCAGTAGCAGGACACCGACAGGGATGAATGAGCAGTTCTTC. Protein sequence: CASSRTPTGMNEQFF. The chain employs TRBV19 and TRBJ2-1, with TRBD1 identical over 7 bases. Germline V gene sequence: CDR1 LNHDA, CDR2 SQIVND (reference sequence). V lost 6 bases, J lost 7 bases, and 12 bases stayed unmatched. This CDR3 region has 15 residues. Full variable domain (rest looked up from reference TRBV19 and TRBJ2-1): DGGITQSPKYLFRKEGQNVTLSCEQNLNHDAMYWYRQDPGQGLRLIYYSQIVNDFQKGDIAEGYSVSREKKESFPLTVTSAQKNPTAFYLCASSRTPTGMNEQFFGPGTRLTVL.

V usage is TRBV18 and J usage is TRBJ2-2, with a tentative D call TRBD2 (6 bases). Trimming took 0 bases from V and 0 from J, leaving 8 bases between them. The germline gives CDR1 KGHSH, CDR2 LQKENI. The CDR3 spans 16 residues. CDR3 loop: CASSPPTGANTGELFF. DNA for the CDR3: TGTGCCAGCTCACCACCGACGGGGGCGAACACCGGGGAGCTGTTTTTT.

The CDR3 bases are TGTGCCATCAGTACCTCGGTTGAAGGGGGCCCAGGGACTGAAGCTTTCTTT. It translates to CAISTSVEGGPGTEAFF. The gene calls are TRBV10-3 and TRBJ1-1; 7 nucleotides match TRBD1. J gave up 5 bases and V 5 bases, and 17 bases lay outside the gene matches. The CDR3 sequence is 17 residues long. Germline V gene lookup returns CDR1 ENHRY and CDR2 SYGVKD.

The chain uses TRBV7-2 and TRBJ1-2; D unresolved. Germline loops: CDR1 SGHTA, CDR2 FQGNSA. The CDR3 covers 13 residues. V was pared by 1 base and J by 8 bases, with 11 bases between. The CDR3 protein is CASSLVDVGGYTF. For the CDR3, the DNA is TGTGCCAGCAGCTTAGTTGACGTGGGCGGCTACACCTTC.

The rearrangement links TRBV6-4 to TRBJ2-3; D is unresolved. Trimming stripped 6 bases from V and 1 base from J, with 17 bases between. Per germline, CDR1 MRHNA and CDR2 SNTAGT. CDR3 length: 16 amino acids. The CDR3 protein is CASSYQARVGTDTQYF. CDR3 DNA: TGTGCCAGCAGCTACCAAGCTCGAGTCGGCACAGATACGCAGTATTTT.

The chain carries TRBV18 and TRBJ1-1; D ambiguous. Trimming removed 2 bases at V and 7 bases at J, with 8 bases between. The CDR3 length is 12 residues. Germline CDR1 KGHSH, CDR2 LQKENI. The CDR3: CASSPNESEAFF. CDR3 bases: TGTGCCAGCTCACCAAACGAAAGTGAAGCTTTCTTT.

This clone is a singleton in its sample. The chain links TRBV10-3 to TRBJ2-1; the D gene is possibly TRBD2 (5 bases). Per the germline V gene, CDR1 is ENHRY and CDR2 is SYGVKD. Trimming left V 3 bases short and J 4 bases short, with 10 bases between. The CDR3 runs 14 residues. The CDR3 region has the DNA TGTGCCATCAGTGAAGGAGCGGTATACAATGAGCAGTTCTTC. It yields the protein CAISEGAVYNEQFF.

For the CDR3, the DNA is TGTGCCAGCAGCTACCGATATGAGCAGTTCTTC. This translates into CASSYRYEQFF. The chain uses TRBV7-9 and TRBJ2-1; D not certain. This CDR3 region has 11 residues. Per germline, CDR1 SEHNR and CDR2 FQNEAQ (reference sequence). V was pared by 4 bases and J by 8 bases, with 6 bases between.

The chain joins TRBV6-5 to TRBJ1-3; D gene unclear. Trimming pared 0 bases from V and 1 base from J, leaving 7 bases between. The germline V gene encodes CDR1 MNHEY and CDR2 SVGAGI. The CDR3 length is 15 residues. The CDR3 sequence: CASSYSGTSGNTIYF. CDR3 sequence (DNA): TGTGCCAGCAGTTACTCTGGCACGTCTGGAAACACCATATATTTT.

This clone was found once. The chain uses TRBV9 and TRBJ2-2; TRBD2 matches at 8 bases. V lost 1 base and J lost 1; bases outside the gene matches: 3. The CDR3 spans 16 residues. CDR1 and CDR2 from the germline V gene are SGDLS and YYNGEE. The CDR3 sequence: CASSVLAGGNTGELFF. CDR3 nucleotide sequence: TGTGCCAGCAGCGTATTGGCGGGGGGGAACACCGGGGAGCTGTTTTTT.

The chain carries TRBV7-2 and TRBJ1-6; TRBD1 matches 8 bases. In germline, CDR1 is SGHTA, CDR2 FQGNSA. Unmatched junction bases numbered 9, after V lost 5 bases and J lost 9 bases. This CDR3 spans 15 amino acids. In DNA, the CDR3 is TGTGCCAGCAGCCATAAAGGACAGGGCAGTTCACCCCTCCACTTT. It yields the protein CASSHKGQGSSPLHF.

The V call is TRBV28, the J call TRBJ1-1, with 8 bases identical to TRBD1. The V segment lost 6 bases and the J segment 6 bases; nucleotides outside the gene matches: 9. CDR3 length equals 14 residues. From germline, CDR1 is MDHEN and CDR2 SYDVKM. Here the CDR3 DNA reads TGTGCCAGCAGCTCCCCGGACAGGGCGGCTGAAGCTTTCTTT. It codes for CASSSPDRAAEAFF.

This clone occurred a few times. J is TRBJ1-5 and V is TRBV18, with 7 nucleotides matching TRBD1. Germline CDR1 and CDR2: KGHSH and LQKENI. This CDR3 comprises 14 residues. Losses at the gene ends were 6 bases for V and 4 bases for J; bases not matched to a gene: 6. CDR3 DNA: TGTGCCAGCTCTCCCGGACAGGAGAATCAGCCCCAGCATTTT. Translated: CASSPGQENQPQHF.